This TCR beta chain was sequenced in a study of blood T cell repertoires in COVID-19. The CDR3 covers 16 residues. After removal of 1 base from V and 7 bases from J, the junction contained 5 bases not matched to a gene. Germline assignment: CDR1 MGHDK and CDR2 SYGVNS. Per the original data handling: Quantification of nucleated cells was approximated via reference gene primer amplification. Generated by immunoSEQ multiplex PCR, the TCRdb table keeps only in-frame clones and is missing some. The DNA gave D and trimming, while V, J and clone size come from that table. The sample holds around 100,000 clones, more than 75% seen once.

The V and J genes are TRBV25-1 and TRBJ2-1; 12 positions agree with TRBD2. The clonotype was recovered from a man aged 50-59 years with acute or convalescent COVID-19. The specimen sequenced was peripheral blood. For the CDR3, the DNA is TGTGCCAGCAGTGAATCCCGACTAGCGGGAGTGAATGAGCAGTTCTTC. Translating gives CASSESRLAGVNEQFF.